A single TCR beta chain is shown here with its context. The ends were cut back, 4 bases at V and 8 bases at J, with 16 bases in the middle. Germline assignment: CDR1 SGHRS and CDR2 YFSETQ. This CDR3 is 14 amino acids long. The data were taken from a study of blood T cell repertoires in COVID-19. Study summary: The United States, Italy and Spain were the sources of the acute and convalescent COVID-19 samples. Sources were T cells, B-cell-depleted T cells, or PBMCs; the material itself was cDNA or gDNA.

Per the original data handling: Amplification of reference gene primers provided the estimated nucleated cell counts. Sequencing was performed with immunoSEQ multiplex PCR; in TCRdb, only in-frame clones are kept and a portion is missing. V and J calls and clone size come straight from that table; D and trimming were deduced from the DNA. The sample has more than 95,000 clones; 70% to 90% are singletons. This clonotype was sampled from a man aged 45-60 years in a cohort sampled during active COVID-19. The V call is TRBV5-1, the J call TRBJ2-1, with a possible D match to TRBD1 (6 bases). Sequencing was carried out using peripheral blood. The CDR3 loop reads CASSGAGVRDEQFF. CDR3 sequence (DNA): TGCGCCAGCAGCGGGGCAGGGGTAAGGGATGAGCAGTTCTTC.